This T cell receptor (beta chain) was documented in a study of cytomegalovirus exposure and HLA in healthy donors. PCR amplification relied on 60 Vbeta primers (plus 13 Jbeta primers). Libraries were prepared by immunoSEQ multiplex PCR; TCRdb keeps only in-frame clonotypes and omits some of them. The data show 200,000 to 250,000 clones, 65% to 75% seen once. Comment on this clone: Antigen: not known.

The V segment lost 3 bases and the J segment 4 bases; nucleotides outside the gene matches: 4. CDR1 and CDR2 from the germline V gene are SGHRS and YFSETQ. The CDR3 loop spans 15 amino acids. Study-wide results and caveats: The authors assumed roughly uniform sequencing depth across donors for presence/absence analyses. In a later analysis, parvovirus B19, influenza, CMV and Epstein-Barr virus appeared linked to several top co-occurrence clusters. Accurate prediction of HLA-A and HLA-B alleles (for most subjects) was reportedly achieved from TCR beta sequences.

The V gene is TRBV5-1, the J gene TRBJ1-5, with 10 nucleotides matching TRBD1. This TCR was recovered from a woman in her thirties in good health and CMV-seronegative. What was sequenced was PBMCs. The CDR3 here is CASSSGQGLNQPQHF. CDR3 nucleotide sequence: TGCGCCAGCAGCTCGGGACAGGGGCTGAATCAGCCCCAGCATTTT. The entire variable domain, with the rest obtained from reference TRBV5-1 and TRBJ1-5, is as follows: KAGVTQTPRYLIKTRGQQVTLSCSPISGHRSVSWYQQTPGQGLQFLFEYFSETQRNKGNFPGRFSGRQFSNSRSEMNVSTLELGDSALYLCASSSGQGLNQPQHFGDGTRLSIL.